What follows is one T cell receptor (beta chain) and its context. CDR1 and CDR2 (germline): SGDLS, YYNGEE. The V gene end was trimmed by 3 bases and the J gene end by 2 bases; junction bases not matched to a gene: 2. There are 15 residues in the CDR3. This sample was taken from a study of blood T cell repertoires in COVID-19. Study-level background: T cells, B-cell-depleted T cells, or PBMCs supplied cDNA or gDNA.

Original processing notes: Reference gene primer amplification gave estimated nucleated cell counts. Using immunoSEQ multiplex PCR, the repertoire was profiled, and TCRdb retains in-frame clones only, with some absent. The V and J calls and clone size are taken from that table; D and trimming were inferred from the DNA. Of some 230,000 clones listed, 80% to 85% are singletons. This clonotype was obtained from a woman in her sixties with acute or convalescent COVID-19. The J gene is TRBJ1-4, the V gene TRBV9, with TRBD1 matching 9 bases. The sequencing sample was made of peripheral blood. Here the CDR3 reads CASSAGTGTNEKLFF. CDR3 nucleotides: TGTGCCAGCAGCGCCGGGACAGGGACTAATGAAAAACTGTTTTTT.